These T cell receptor beta chains were read from a single sample in a study of vaccination effects on CD4 cells after COVID-19. These receptors have no identified antigens. TCRdb's table, derived via immunoSEQ multiplex PCR, lists solely in-frame clones and lacks some. The sample contains fewer than 15,000 clones, around three quarters of which appear only once. Sequenced here: CD4+ T cells from PBMCs cultured with HCoV-NL63 spike peptides, sampled after COVID-19 vaccination. These receptors originate from a human donor who had a prior SARS-CoV-2 infection. CDR3s include the opening cysteine and the closing phenylalanine or tryptophan. A D gene is named only where the DNA matches it firmly. Where a row states a size, it is once, few, many or the class of an expanded clone; other rows omit it.

DNA: TGTGCCAGCAGCTTGAGGCTAGACAATGAGCAGTTCTTC
CDR3: CASSLRLDNEQFF
size: -
D: -
J: TRBJ2-1
V: TRBV5-8

DNA: TGTGCCAGCGCAGATCGATTTAATGAAAAACTGTTTTTT
CDR3: CASADRFNEKLFF
size: -
D: -
J: TRBJ1-4
V: TRBV19

DNA: TGTGCCACCAGTGATCCGGCAGGACTAGCGGGACACACAGATACGCAGTATTTT
CDR3: CATSDPAGLAGHTDTQYF
size: once
D: TRBD2
J: TRBJ2-3
V: TRBV24-1

DNA: TGTGCCAGCTATGGCCAGAGAACGAACTATGGCTACACCTTC
CDR3: CASYGQRTNYGYTF
size: -
D: -
J: TRBJ1-2
V: TRBV18

DNA: TGTGCCACCAGTGACCCGGGGGGAGCGGGAGTAGAGCAGTTCTTC
CDR3: CATSDPGGAGVEQFF
size: few
D: TRBD2
J: TRBJ2-1
V: TRBV24-1

DNA: TGTGCCATGGCGACATTGGACACAGGGGAAGCTTTCTTT
CDR3: CAMATLDTGEAFF
size: few
D: -
J: TRBJ1-1
V: TRBV10-3

DNA: TGTGCCAGCAGTCACGGGACAGGGGGTTATGGAATCACTGAAGCTTTCTTT
CDR3: CASSHGTGGYGITEAFF
size: -
D: TRBD1
J: TRBJ1-1
V: TRBV6-6

DNA: TGCAGTGCTAGATCCCAGGCTTGGCAGTATTTT
CDR3: CSARSQAWQYF
size: once
D: -
J: TRBJ2-3
V: TRBV20-1

DNA: TGTGCCAGCTCACCAGGACAGGGAGGGCGAAACACCATATATTTT
CDR3: CASSPGQGGRNTIYF
size: -
D: TRBD1
J: TRBJ1-3
V: TRBV18

DNA: TGTGCCAGCAGCTTATGGTTAGCCCAGCAGTACTTC
CDR3: CASSLWLAQQYF
size: -
D: -
J: TRBJ2-7
V: TRBV7-9

DNA: TGTGCCAGCAGTGACCAGGGTAGTTCCTACGAGCAGTACTTC
CDR3: CASSDQGSSYEQYF
size: -
D: -
J: TRBJ2-7
V: TRBV2

DNA: TGTGCCAGCAGCCAAGTTTTCGGGGAAGCCTACGAGCAGTACTTC
CDR3: CASSQVFGEAYEQYF
size: -
D: -
J: TRBJ2-7
V: TRBV4-2

DNA: TGTGCCAGCAGCCCAGGGACTAGCGGCGAGCAGTACTTC
CDR3: CASSPGTSGEQYF
size: -
D: TRBD2
J: TRBJ2-7
V: TRBV7-2

DNA: TGTGCCAGCAGCTTATTGGGCCAGGTTCTCCAGAATTCACCCCTCCACTTT
CDR3: CASSLLGQVLQNSPLHF
size: -
D: -
J: TRBJ1-6
V: TRBV5-5

DNA: TGTGCCAGCTCACCCCCCGGGGACAGGGGTAGCACAGATACGCAGTATTTT
CDR3: CASSPPGDRGSTDTQYF
size: -
D: TRBD1
J: TRBJ2-3
V: TRBV18

DNA: TGTGCCAGCAGTGCACTCGCCCTGACTAGCGGGGGGCGAGATACGCAGTATTTT
CDR3: CASSALALTSGGRDTQYF
size: few
D: TRBD2
J: TRBJ2-3
V: TRBV27

DNA: TGTGCCAGCAGTTTTCGGAGTTATGAGACCCAGTACTTC
CDR3: CASSFRSYETQYF
size: -
D: -
J: TRBJ2-5
V: TRBV27

DNA: TGCAGCGTGTCGGGACAGGGGGTCAGGGAGACCCAGTACTTC
CDR3: CSVSGQGVRETQYF
size: -
D: TRBD1
J: TRBJ2-5
V: TRBV29-1

DNA: TGCGCCAGCAGCCAAGATCTCGTCTCGGGCGAGCAGTACTTC
CDR3: CASSQDLVSGEQYF
size: -
D: -
J: TRBJ2-7
V: TRBV4-3

DNA: TGTGCCAGCAGTTCAGGACTAGCGCACGAGCAGTACTTC
CDR3: CASSSGLAHEQYF
size: -
D: TRBD2
J: TRBJ2-7
V: TRBV2

DNA: TGTGCCAGCAGTTTAAATCCCCAGCCCCAGCATTTT
CDR3: CASSLNPQPQHF
size: -
D: -
J: TRBJ1-5
V: TRBV12-3/TRBV12-4

DNA: TGTGCCAGCAATCGCGGTAGCACTACAGATACGCAGTATTTT
CDR3: CASNRGSTTDTQYF
size: -
D: -
J: TRBJ2-3
V: TRBV5-4

DNA: TGCGCCAGCAGCTTGGAGTGGGGGCAAACCGGGGAGCTGTTTTTT
CDR3: CASSLEWGQTGELFF
size: -
D: -
J: TRBJ2-2
V: TRBV5-1

DNA: TGTGCCAGCAGCCTCTCCCGACAGCGCGGCTACACCTTC
CDR3: CASSLSRQRGYTF
size: -
D: -
J: TRBJ1-2
V: TRBV7-2

DNA: TGTGCCAGCAGTTTTTCAAACTCCTACGAGCAGTACTTC
CDR3: CASSFSNSYEQYF
size: medium-sized
D: -
J: TRBJ2-7
V: TRBV27

DNA: TGTGCCAGCTGCCTAGCGGCGAGCTCCTACAATGAGCAGTTCTTC
CDR3: CASCLAASSYNEQFF
size: -
D: TRBD2
J: TRBJ2-1
V: TRBV3-1/TRBV3-2

DNA: TGTGCCAGCTCACCACCGGGACCGACTCGGACCTACGAGCAGTACTTC
CDR3: CASSPPGPTRTYEQYF
size: -
D: -
J: TRBJ2-7
V: TRBV18

DNA: TGTGCCAGCAGCGATTACCCTGAGCAGTACTTC
CDR3: CASSDYPEQYF
size: -
D: -
J: TRBJ2-7
V: TRBV5-5

DNA: TGTGCCAATACTGAAGGGGTACTAAGCAATCAGCCCCAGCATTTT
CDR3: CANTEGVLSNQPQHF
size: large
D: -
J: TRBJ1-5
V: TRBV21-1

DNA: TGTGCCAGCAGCCAAGTAGACTCCGGGACAGGGGGAAGTAACTATGGCTACACCTTC
CDR3: CASSQVDSGTGGSNYGYTF
size: -
D: TRBD1
J: TRBJ1-2
V: TRBV4-2

DNA: TGTGCCAGCAGTTTGGACGGGAACCAAGAGACCCAGTACTTC
CDR3: CASSLDGNQETQYF
size: -
D: -
J: TRBJ2-5
V: TRBV7-3

DNA: TGTGCCAGCAGTGAACAGGGATATGGCTACACCTTC
CDR3: CASSEQGYGYTF
size: few
D: -
J: TRBJ1-2
V: TRBV2

DNA: TGTGCCAGCAGCCTTAGAGCAGCCCTCAATGAGCAGTTCTTC
CDR3: CASSLRAALNEQFF
size: -
D: -
J: TRBJ2-1
V: TRBV5-4

DNA: TGTGCCTGCCGGACAGGGGTTGCAGAGACCCAGTACTTC
CDR3: CACRTGVAETQYF
size: -
D: TRBD1
J: TRBJ2-5
V: TRBV10-3

DNA: TGTGCCAGCAGTTACTCGATGGAGGGACGGGGAAACATTCAGTACTTC
CDR3: CASSYSMEGRGNIQYF
size: -
D: -
J: TRBJ2-4
V: TRBV6-6

DNA: TGTGCCAGCAGCACCAGGACTAGCGGGAGGGCCGGTGAGCAGTTCTTC
CDR3: CASSTRTSGRAGEQFF
size: -
D: TRBD2
J: TRBJ2-1
V: TRBV7-9

DNA: TGTGCCAGCAAGAGACAAAGCAATCAGCCCCAGCATTTT
CDR3: CASKRQSNQPQHF
size: -
D: -
J: TRBJ1-5
V: TRBV2

DNA: TGTGCCAGCAGCTTAGCGACGGCAAATGAGCAGTTCTTC
CDR3: CASSLATANEQFF
size: -
D: -
J: TRBJ2-1
V: TRBV11-3

DNA: TGTGCCAGCAGTTTAGGTGGGGGTATGAACACTGAAGCTTTCTTT
CDR3: CASSLGGGMNTEAFF
size: few
D: -
J: TRBJ1-1
V: TRBV27

DNA: TGTGCCACCAGTGTAGAAGCCACCGGGGAGCTGTTTTTT
CDR3: CATSVEATGELFF
size: -
D: -
J: TRBJ2-2
V: TRBV24-1

DNA: TGTGCCACCAGCATGACTTTGACGTGGGAGACCCAGTACTTC
CDR3: CATSMTLTWETQYF
size: -
D: -
J: TRBJ2-5
V: TRBV15

DNA: TGCAGCGTTGTCCCAGTTAAGAACACTGAAGCTTTCTTT
CDR3: CSVVPVKNTEAFF
size: -
D: -
J: TRBJ1-1
V: TRBV29-1

DNA: TGTGCCAGCAGACTGACAGTGGGAGAGACCCAGTACTTC
CDR3: CASRLTVGETQYF
size: -
D: -
J: TRBJ2-5
V: TRBV11-2

DNA: TGCGCCAGCAGCCACGGACAGGGAATCTCTGGAAACACCATATATTTT
CDR3: CASSHGQGISGNTIYF
size: -
D: TRBD1
J: TRBJ1-3
V: TRBV4-1

DNA: TGTGCCACCAGTGATCCGAGGGGGACGGAAGAGACCCAGTACTTC
CDR3: CATSDPRGTEETQYF
size: -
D: -
J: TRBJ2-5
V: TRBV24-1

DNA: TGTGCCAGCAACCCACCGGACAGAACCTACGAGCAGTACTTC
CDR3: CASNPPDRTYEQYF
size: -
D: -
J: TRBJ2-7
V: TRBV3-1/TRBV3-2

DNA: TGTGCCAGCAGCTCTCGAACGGGGGAAGAGACCCAGTACTTC
CDR3: CASSSRTGEETQYF
size: -
D: -
J: TRBJ2-5
V: TRBV5-5

DNA: TGCGCCAGCAGCTTGGAACAGGCAAATGAAAAACTGTTTTTT
CDR3: CASSLEQANEKLFF
size: -
D: -
J: TRBJ1-4
V: TRBV5-1

DNA: TGCGCCAGCAGCCAAGCAGACAGCACAGATACGCAGTATTTT
CDR3: CASSQADSTDTQYF
size: -
D: -
J: TRBJ2-3
V: TRBV4-3

DNA: TGTGCCAGCAGTTTCACCGGGACAGGTAAACTGTTTTTT
CDR3: CASSFTGTGKLFF
size: -
D: TRBD1
J: TRBJ1-4
V: TRBV6-6

DNA: TGTGCCAGCTCACCACCGTCTAGGTACGAGCAGTACTTC
CDR3: CASSPPSRYEQYF
size: -
D: -
J: TRBJ2-7
V: TRBV18

DNA: TGTGCCAGCAGCACCGGGGTCACGGCCGTCGAGGAGACCCAGTACTTC
CDR3: CASSTGVTAVEETQYF
size: -
D: -
J: TRBJ2-5
V: TRBV11-2